The present T cell receptor beta chain was sequenced within a study of identifying expanded T cells in peripheral blood. Findings of the study overall: Two-week clone count variance significantly increased as total template count grew. About 1.2 clones differed between technical replicates, versus approximately 16 and 19 over time.

Assay used: immunoSEQ multiplex PCR; TCRdb lists only in-frame clones, some missing. The table records around 130,000 clones, about 88% of them present only once. V was pared by 4 bases and J by 8 bases, with 7 bases of the junction left unmatched. Germline CDR1 and CDR2: MNHNY and SVGAGI (reference sequence). This CDR3 contains 14 residues. The table lists this clone with a count of one. Its cognate antigen is unknown. Collection occurred without any documented infections or immune events in donors. This TCR was recovered from a person aged 18 to 75 in good health. The sequencing sample was made of blood. The chain carries TRBV6-6 and TRBJ2-1; 8 bases align to TRBD2. Here the CDR3 DNA reads TGTGCCAGCAGTTCGGAAGCGGGAGCTGATGAGCAGTTCTTC. Translation gives CASSSEAGADEQFF.